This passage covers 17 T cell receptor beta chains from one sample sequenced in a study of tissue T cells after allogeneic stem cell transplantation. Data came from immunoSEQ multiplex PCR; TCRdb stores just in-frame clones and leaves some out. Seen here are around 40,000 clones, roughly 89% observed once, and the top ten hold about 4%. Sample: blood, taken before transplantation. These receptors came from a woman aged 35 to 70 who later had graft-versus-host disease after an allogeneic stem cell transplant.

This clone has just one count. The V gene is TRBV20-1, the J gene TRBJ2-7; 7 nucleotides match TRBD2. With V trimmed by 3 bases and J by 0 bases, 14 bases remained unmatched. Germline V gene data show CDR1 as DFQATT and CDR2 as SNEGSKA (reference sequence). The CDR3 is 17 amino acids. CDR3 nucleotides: TGCAGTGCTAGTAAGTCCTCTGGCGGGAGCTCCTCCTACGAGCAGTACTTC. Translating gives CSASKSSGGSSSYEQYF.

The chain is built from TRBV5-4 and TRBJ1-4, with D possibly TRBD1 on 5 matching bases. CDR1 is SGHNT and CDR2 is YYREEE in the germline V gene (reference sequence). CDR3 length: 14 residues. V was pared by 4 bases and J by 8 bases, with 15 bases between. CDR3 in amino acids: CASSEGRVGEKLFF. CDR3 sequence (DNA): TGTGCCAGCAGCGAGGGACGGGTGGGGGAAAAACTGTTTTTT.

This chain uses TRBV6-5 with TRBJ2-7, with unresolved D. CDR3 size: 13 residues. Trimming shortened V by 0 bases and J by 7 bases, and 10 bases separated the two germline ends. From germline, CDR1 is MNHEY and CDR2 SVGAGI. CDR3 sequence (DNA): TGTGCCAGCAGTTACTCGTTTTCGGAAGAGCAGTACTTC. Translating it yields CASSYSFSEEQYF.

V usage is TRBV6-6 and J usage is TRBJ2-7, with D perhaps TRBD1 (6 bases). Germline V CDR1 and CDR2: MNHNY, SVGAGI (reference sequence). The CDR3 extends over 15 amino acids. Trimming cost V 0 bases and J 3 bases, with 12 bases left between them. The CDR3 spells CASSYSWDTGYEQYF. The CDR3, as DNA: TGTGCCAGCAGTTACTCGTGGGACACAGGCTACGAGCAGTACTTC.

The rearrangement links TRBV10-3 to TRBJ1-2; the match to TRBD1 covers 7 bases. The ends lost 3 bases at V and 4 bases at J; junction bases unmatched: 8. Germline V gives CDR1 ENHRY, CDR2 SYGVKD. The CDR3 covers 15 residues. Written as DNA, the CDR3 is TGTGCCATCAGTGACAGTGACAGGGTATCCTATGGCTACACCTTC. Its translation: CAISDSDRVSYGYTF.

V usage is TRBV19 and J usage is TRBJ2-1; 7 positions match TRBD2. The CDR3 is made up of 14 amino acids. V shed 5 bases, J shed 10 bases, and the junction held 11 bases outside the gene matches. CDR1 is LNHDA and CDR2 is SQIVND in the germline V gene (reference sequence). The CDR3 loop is CASSPRGGTFEQFF. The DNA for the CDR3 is TGTGCCAGTAGTCCACGGGGAGGGACTTTCGAGCAGTTCTTC. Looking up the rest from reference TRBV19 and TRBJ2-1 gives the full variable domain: DGGITQSPKYLFRKEGQNVTLSCEQNLNHDAMYWYRQDPGQGLRLIYYSQIVNDFQKGDIAEGYSVSREKKESFPLTVTSAQKNPTAFYLCASSPRGGTFEQFFGPGTRLTVL.

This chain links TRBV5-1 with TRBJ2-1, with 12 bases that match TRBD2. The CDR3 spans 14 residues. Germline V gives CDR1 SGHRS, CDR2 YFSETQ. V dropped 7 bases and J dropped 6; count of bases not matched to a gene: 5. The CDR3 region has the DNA TGCGCCAGCTCGACTAGCGGGAGAGGCAATGAGCAGTTCTTC. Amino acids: CASSTSGRGNEQFF.

CDR3 sequence (DNA): TGTGCCTGGAGCTACAGTGGGGGTAGGACTTTCTTT. It yields the protein CAWSYSGGRTFF. This chain connects TRBV30 to TRBJ1-1, with D tentatively TRBD1 (5 bases). The germline V and J ends were trimmed by 3 bases and 12 bases, with 17 bases remaining between them. This CDR3 has 12 residues. CDR1 is GTSNPN and CDR2 is SVGIG in the germline V gene (reference sequence).

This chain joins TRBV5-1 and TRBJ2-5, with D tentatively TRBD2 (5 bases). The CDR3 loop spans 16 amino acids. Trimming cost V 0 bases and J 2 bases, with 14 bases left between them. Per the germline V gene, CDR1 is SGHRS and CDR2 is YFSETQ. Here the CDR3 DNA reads TGCGCCAGCAGCTTGGATCGGGTTTCGGGGCAAGAGACCCAGTACTTC. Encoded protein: CASSLDRVSGQETQYF.

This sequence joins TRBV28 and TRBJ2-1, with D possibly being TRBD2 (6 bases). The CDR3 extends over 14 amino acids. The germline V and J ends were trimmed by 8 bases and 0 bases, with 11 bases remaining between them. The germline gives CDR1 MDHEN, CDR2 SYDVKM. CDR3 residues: CASLRESSYNEQFF. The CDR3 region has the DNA TGTGCCAGCCTCCGGGAGAGCTCCTACAATGAGCAGTTCTTC.

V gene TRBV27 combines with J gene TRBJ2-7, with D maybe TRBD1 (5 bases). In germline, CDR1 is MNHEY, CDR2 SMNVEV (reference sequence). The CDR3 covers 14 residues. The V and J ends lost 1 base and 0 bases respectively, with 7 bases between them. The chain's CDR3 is CASSLWGPSYEQYF. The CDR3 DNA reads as TGTGCCAGCAGTTTATGGGGCCCCTCCTACGAGCAGTACTTC.

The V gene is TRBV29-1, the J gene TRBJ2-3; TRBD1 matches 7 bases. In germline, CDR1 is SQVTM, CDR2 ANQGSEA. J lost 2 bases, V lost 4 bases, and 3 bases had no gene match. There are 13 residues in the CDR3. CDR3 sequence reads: CSVGQGSTDTQYF. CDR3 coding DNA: TGCAGCGTTGGACAGGGATCCACAGATACGCAGTATTTT.

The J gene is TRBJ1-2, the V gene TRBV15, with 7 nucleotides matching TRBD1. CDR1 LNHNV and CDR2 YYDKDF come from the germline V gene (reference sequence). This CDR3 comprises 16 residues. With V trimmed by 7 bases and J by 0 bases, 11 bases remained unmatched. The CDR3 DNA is TGTGCCACCAAAACCGGGACAGCATCAACTAACTATGGCTACACCTTC. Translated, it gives CATKTGTASTNYGYTF. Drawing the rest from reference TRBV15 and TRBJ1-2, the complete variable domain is DAMVIQNPRYQVTQFGKPVTLSCSQTLNHNVMYWYQQKSSQAPKLLFHYYDKDFNNEADTPDNFQSRRPNTSFCFLDIRSPGLGDTAMYLCATKTGTASTNYGYTFGSGTRLTVV.

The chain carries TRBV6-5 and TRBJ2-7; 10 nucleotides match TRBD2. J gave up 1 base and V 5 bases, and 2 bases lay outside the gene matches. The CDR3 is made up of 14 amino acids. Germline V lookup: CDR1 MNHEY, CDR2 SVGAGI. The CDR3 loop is CASSPTSGSYEQYF. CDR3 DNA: TGTGCCAGCAGTCCGACTAGCGGGTCCTACGAGCAGTACTTC.

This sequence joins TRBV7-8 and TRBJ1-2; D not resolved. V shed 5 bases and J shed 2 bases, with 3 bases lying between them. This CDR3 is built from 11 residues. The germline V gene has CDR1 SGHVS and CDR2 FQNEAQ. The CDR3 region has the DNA TGTGCCAGCAGCCAAAACTATGGCTACACCTTC. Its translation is CASSQNYGYTF.

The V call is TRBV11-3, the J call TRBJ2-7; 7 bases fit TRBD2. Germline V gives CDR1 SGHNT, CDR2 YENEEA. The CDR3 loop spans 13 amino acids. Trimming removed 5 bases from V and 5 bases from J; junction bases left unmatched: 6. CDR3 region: CASSRGEVHEQYF. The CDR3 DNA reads TGTGCCAGCAGCCGGGGGGAAGTCCACGAGCAGTACTTC. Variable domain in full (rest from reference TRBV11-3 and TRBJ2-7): EAGVVQSPRYKIIEKKQPVAFWCNPISGHNTLYWYLQNLGQGPELLIRYENEEAVDDSQLPKDRFSAERLKGVDSTLKIQPAELGDSAVYLCASSRGEVHEQYFGPGTRLTVT.

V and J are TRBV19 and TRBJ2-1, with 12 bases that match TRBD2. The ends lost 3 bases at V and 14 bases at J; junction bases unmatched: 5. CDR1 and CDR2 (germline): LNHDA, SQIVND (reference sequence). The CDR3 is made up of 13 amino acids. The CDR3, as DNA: TGTGCCAGTAGTATTGACCTAGCGGGAGGGAAGTTCTTC. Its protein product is CASSIDLAGGKFF.